Presented here are 26 T cell receptor beta chains from one specimen sequenced in a study of vaccination effects on CD4 cells after COVID-19. Their recognized antigens are unknown. Some clones are missing from TCRdb's copy, which holds only in-frame ones; the method was immunoSEQ multiplex PCR. Among fewer than 70,000 clones listed, around 80% were seen once. Antigen-specific CD4+ T cells were first expanded with viral peptide pools by the ViraFEST assay and only then sequenced. Following culture for about 11 days, CD4+ T cells were isolated. Neither prior SARS-CoV-2 infection nor positive nucleocapsid antibodies were present in the vaccine recipients. The sequencing here drew on CD4+ T cells from PBMCs cultured with SARS-CoV-2 spike peptides, taken before COVID-19 vaccination. These receptors were collected from a human donor who received a COVID-19 vaccine.

The J gene is TRBJ2-2, the V gene TRBV24-1, with TRBD1 matching 10 bases. Germline CDR1 is KGHDR and CDR2 is SFDVKD. The CDR3 spans 15 residues. The V gene end was trimmed by 5 bases and the J gene end by 7 bases; junction bases not matched to a gene: 6. The CDR3 protein is CATSVSGQGDGELFF. In DNA form, the CDR3 reads TGTGCCACCAGTGTTAGCGGACAGGGGGACGGGGAGCTGTTTTTT.

The chain employs TRBV6-6 and TRBJ2-1; the D gene could be TRBD1 or TRBD2 (6 bases each). The CDR3 covers 16 residues. Germline loops: CDR1 MNHNY, CDR2 SVGAGI (reference sequence). Between the trimmed V and J ends, which lost 6 bases and 7 bases, there was a span of 22 bases. The CDR3 is CASSPRGGGIGNEQFF. DNA of the CDR3: TGTGCCAGCAGCCCCCGAGGAGGGGGGATAGGGAATGAGCAGTTCTTC.

This sequence joins TRBV19 and TRBJ2-5, with D perhaps matching TRBD1 (6 bases). The V gene's germline CDR1 is LNHDA and CDR2 SQIVND (reference sequence). The CDR3 covers 13 residues. Trimming took 5 bases from V and 5 from J, leaving 12 bases between them. CDR3 sequence: CASSHSGVETQYF. The CDR3 DNA follows: TGTGCCAGTAGTCATTCAGGGGTCGAGACCCAGTACTTC.

The chain couples TRBV5-5 to TRBJ1-4; tentatively, D is TRBD1 (6 bases). The CDR3 runs to 14 residues. The germline V gene encodes CDR1 SGHKS and CDR2 YYEKEE (reference sequence). The V end was cut by 0 bases, the J end by 4 bases, with 7 bases between. Here the CDR3 reads CASSLDRDNEKLFF. In DNA, the CDR3 is TGTGCCAGCAGCTTGGACAGGGATAATGAAAAACTGTTTTTT.

J is TRBJ1-5 and V is TRBV6-5; D is possibly TRBD1 (5 bases). V lost 6 bases and J 2 bases, leaving 14 bases between the germline ends. Germline V gene lookup returns CDR1 MNHEY and CDR2 SVGAGI. There are 15 residues in the CDR3. DNA of the CDR3: TGTGCCAGCAGCCTAGGGCGGGGCGGCAATCAGCCCCAGCATTTT. Translating gives CASSLGRGGNQPQHF.

The chain links TRBV5-1 to TRBJ2-3, with unresolved D. The V gene's germline CDR1 is SGHRS and CDR2 YFSETQ. This CDR3 comprises 16 residues. Trimming removed 0 bases from V and 0 bases from J, with 11 bases in between. CDR3 coding DNA: TGCGCCAGCAGCTTGGGCCCGGCAGCTAGCACAGATACGCAGTATTTT. It encodes CASSLGPAASTDTQYF.

This clone was observed once. The chain uses TRBV5-1 and TRBJ2-5, with a possible D match to TRBD1 (6 bases). The CDR3 loop spans 14 amino acids. CDR1 and CDR2 (germline): SGHRS, YFSETQ. V lost 1 base and J lost 2, with 9 bases in between. Here the CDR3 DNA reads TGCGCCAGCAGCTTGAGGACAGCTCAAGAGACCCAGTACTTC. It is translated as CASSLRTAQETQYF.

This chain uses TRBV10-3 with TRBJ2-7; 7 bases line up with TRBD1. Germline CDR1 reads ENHRY; CDR2 reads SYGVKD. The CDR3 is made up of 12 amino acids. After removal of 4 bases from V and 5 bases from J, the junction contained 2 bases not matched to a gene. This chain's CDR3 is CAISAGTDEQYV. CDR3 coding DNA: TGTGCCATCAGTGCCGGGACAGACGAGCAGTACGTC.

This clone has a handful of counts. This rearrangement joins TRBV18 to TRBJ2-2, with D unclear. Trimming took 4 bases from V and 6 from J, leaving 12 bases between them. Germline V gives CDR1 KGHSH, CDR2 LQKENI. The CDR3 is made up of 14 amino acids. CDR3 sequence (DNA): TGTGCCAGCTCACGAGGCCTGGTCCCCGGGGAGCTGTTTTTT. Protein product: CASSRGLVPGELFF.

This clone has just a few counts. The J gene is TRBJ1-5, the V gene TRBV24-1, with 10 bases fitting TRBD1. Germline loops: CDR1 KGHDR, CDR2 SFDVKD. This CDR3 is 16 amino acids long. V trimming: 4 bases; J trimming: 7 bases; junction bases outside the gene matches: 9. The CDR3 sequence: CATSDRDRGLGQPQHF. The CDR3 DNA sequence: TGTGCCACCAGTGACCGTGACAGGGGGCTAGGCCAGCCCCAGCATTTT.

Here the CDR3 DNA reads TGTGCCAGCAGCCGCGTTTGGGGCGGCCAAGGGACGCAGTATTTT. It is translated as CASSRVWGGQGTQYF. The V gene is TRBV14, the J gene TRBJ2-3; TRBD1 might be the D (5 bases). V lost 4 bases and J 9 bases, leaving 20 bases between the germline ends. The CDR3 runs to 15 residues. The germline gives CDR1 SGHDN, CDR2 FVKESK.

The rearrangement links TRBV3-1 (or the pseudogene TRBV3-2) to TRBJ2-5; TRBD2 agrees at 12 bases. The germline V gene has CDR1 LGHDT and CDR2 YNNKEL (reference sequence). There are 17 residues in the CDR3. V was clipped by 0 bases and J by 5 bases; unmatched bases: 7. The chain's CDR3 is CASSQEGASGGGETQYF. DNA of the CDR3: TGTGCCAGCAGCCAAGAAGGAGCTAGCGGGGGGGGTGAGACCCAGTACTTC.

This sequence joins TRBV6-5 and TRBJ1-4, with D unresolved. Per the germline V gene, CDR1 is MNHEY and CDR2 is SVGAGI. V lost 5 bases and J lost 8, with 18 bases in between. The CDR3 spans 15 residues. CDR3 sequence reads: CASSHRTRLGEKLFF. The CDR3 nucleotides read TGTGCCAGCAGTCATAGGACCCGACTTGGGGAAAAACTGTTTTTT.

The chain employs TRBV30 and TRBJ1-1; D is perhaps TRBD1 (6 bases). CDR1 and CDR2 from the germline V gene are GTSNPN and SVGIG (reference sequence). The CDR3 runs 14 residues. V lost 1 base and J lost 4, with 13 bases in between. The CDR3 nucleotides are TGTGCCTGGAGTGGGACAGTTCGGAGCACTGAAGCTTTCTTT. This gives the protein CAWSGTVRSTEAFF. The full variable domain, completed using reference TRBV30 and TRBJ1-1, is SQTIHQWPATLVQPVGSPLSLECTVEGTSNPNLYWYRQAAGRGLQLLFYSVGIGQISSEVPQNLSASRPQDRQFILSSKKLLLSDSGFYLCAWSGTVRSTEAFFGQGTRLTVV.

The CDR3 protein is CASSLRLAGSTDTQYF. CDR3 DNA sequence: TGTGCCAGCAGCCTCAGACTAGCGGGGAGCACAGATACGCAGTATTTT. The gene calls are TRBV6-2 or TRBV6-3 and TRBJ2-3, with 11 bases fitting TRBD2. The V and J ends lost 6 bases and 0 bases, in that order; junction bases with no gene match: 5. This CDR3 comprises 16 residues. Germline loops: CDR1 MNHEY, CDR2 SVGEGT.

In this sample, this clone turned up a few times. The gene calls are TRBV28 and TRBJ1-4; a possible D gene is TRBD1 (5 bases). The germline CDR1 and CDR2 sequences are MDHEN and SYDVKM. Trimming removed 4 bases at V and 5 bases at J, with 20 bases between. The CDR3 covers 17 residues. The CDR3 nucleotides are TGTGCCAGCAGTTCCGGGACCCGATGGAGCACCAATGAAAAACTGTTTTTT. Protein product: CASSSGTRWSTNEKLFF.

The CDR3 sequence is CASSTGQVSNQPQHF. The DNA for the CDR3 is TGTGCCAGCAGCACGGGACAGGTTAGCAATCAGCCCCAGCATTTT. V and J are TRBV28 and TRBJ1-5; TRBD1 matches 8 bases. Per germline, CDR1 MDHEN and CDR2 SYDVKM. The V and J ends lost 6 bases and 0 bases, in that order; junction bases with no gene match: 4. This CDR3 has 15 amino acids.

J is TRBJ1-2 and V is TRBV6-1; D is ambiguous. The CDR3 covers 13 residues. Germline V gene lookup returns CDR1 MNHNS and CDR2 SASEGT. Between the trimmed V and J ends, which lost 7 bases and 5 bases, there was a span of 14 bases. Written as DNA, the CDR3 is TGTGCCAGCATCGCCACCCCGGTTTATGGCTACACCTTC. Protein sequence: CASIATPVYGYTF.

This chain links TRBV29-1 with TRBJ1-2; 8 nucleotides match TRBD1. CDR3 length: 12 amino acids. J lost 8 bases, V lost 4 bases, and 6 bases had no gene match. Germline V gene lookup returns CDR1 SQVTM and CDR2 ANQGSEA. CDR3 loop: CSVGQGAEGYTF. The CDR3 bases are TGCAGCGTTGGGCAGGGGGCGGAGGGCTACACCTTC.

The DNA for the CDR3 is TGTGCTAGTGGTTCCCACCTGGCGACAGGGTCTGGAAACACCATATATTTT. Translated, it gives CASGSHLATGSGNTIYF. The chain has TRBV12-5 and TRBJ1-3, with 7 nucleotides matching TRBD1. There are 17 residues in the CDR3. Germline loops: CDR1 LGHNT, CDR2 FRNRAP. Trimming cost V 4 bases and J 1 base; bases outside gene matches: 10.

V gene TRBV5-1 combines with J gene TRBJ2-3, with TRBD1 identical over 10 bases. J lost 4 bases, V lost 4 bases, and 6 bases had no gene match. In germline, CDR1 is SGHRS, CDR2 YFSETQ. This CDR3 has 15 residues. CDR3 sequence (DNA): TGCGCCAGCAGCCAAGGGACAGGGGCCTCAGATACGCAGTATTTT. This encodes CASSQGTGASDTQYF. The full variable domain, with the rest looked up from reference TRBV5-1 and TRBJ2-3, is KAGVTQTPRYLIKTRGQQVTLSCSPISGHRSVSWYQQTPGQGLQFLFEYFSETQRNKGNFPGRFSGRQFSNSRSEMNVSTLELGDSALYLCASSQGTGASDTQYFGPGTRLTVL.

This chain links TRBV3-1 (or the pseudogene TRBV3-2) with TRBJ2-1, with 8 bases fitting TRBD2. CDR3 length equals 16 residues. V gave up 0 bases and J gave up 7 bases; unmatched junction bases: 8. Germline CDR1 is LGHDT and CDR2 is YNNKEL (reference sequence). The CDR3 region has the DNA TGTGCCAGCAGCCAAGAGATCGCGGGGGGAGGGAATGAGCAGTTCTTC. Encoded protein: CASSQEIAGGGNEQFF.

This clone appeared a single time. This sequence joins TRBV11-3 and TRBJ2-1; D is perhaps TRBD1 (7 bases). CDR1 and CDR2 (germline): SGHNT, YENEEA. The V end was cut by 1 base, the J end by 7 bases, with 17 bases between. The CDR3 consists of 16 residues. CDR3 region: CASSLGRETGTNEQFF. DNA for the CDR3: TGTGCCAGCAGCTTAGGGAGGGAGACAGGGACGAATGAGCAGTTCTTC.

The chain recombines TRBV11-2 with TRBJ2-2; D gene ambiguous. The V end lost 2 bases, the J end lost 0 bases, and 13 bases lay between the germline ends. Germline V gene lookup returns CDR1 SGHAT and CDR2 FQNNGV. The CDR3 spans 17 residues. The CDR3 loop reads CASSLNSYTANTGELFF. The CDR3 region has the DNA TGTGCCAGCAGCTTAAACTCTTACACAGCGAACACCGGGGAGCTGTTTTTT.

This chain connects TRBV6-4 to TRBJ2-2; 10 nucleotides align to TRBD2. This CDR3 is 17 amino acids long. V dropped 5 bases and J dropped 5; count of bases not matched to a gene: 11. Germline V gene sequence: CDR1 MRHNA, CDR2 SNTAGT. The DNA of the CDR3 is TGTGCCAGCAGTCGCCACCTCCTAGCGGGAGAAACCGGGGAGCTGTTTTTT. This translates into CASSRHLLAGETGELFF.

The genes are TRBV7-2 and TRBJ2-1, with D perhaps matching TRBD1 (6 bases). The germline V gene encodes CDR1 SGHTA and CDR2 FQGNSA. V was cut by 2 bases and J by 8 bases, with 10 bases left in between. This CDR3 region has 13 residues. CDR3 DNA sequence: TGTGCCAGCAGCTTAACAGGGTCCCATGAGCAGTTCTTC. This encodes CASSLTGSHEQFF.